Following are 25 T cell receptor beta chains from one sample sequenced in a study of CD8 T cells in Susac syndrome (dated by TCRdb to the late 2010s). Libraries were constructed by the immunoSEQ multiplex PCR assay. RNA was extracted using the RNeasy kit, and roughly 0.5 to 1 ug of the RNA was reverse transcribed with random hexamers. TCRdb applied fastp at Q25 and MiXCR to the public reads, then kept only in-frame beta chains. Rows matching on CDR3 protein sequence are summarized as one entry with the most common DNA and genes. The sample table lists 330,000 or so distinct CDR3 sequences, 65% to 90% of them with a count of one. Around 0.2% of the sample rests with the top ten. Material: CD8+ T cells from PBMCs. The receptor set was obtained from a human donor with multiple sclerosis.

CDR3 sequence: CASSQVEVGPWGGYTEAFF. The CDR3 region has the DNA TGCGCCAGCAGCCAAGTGGAGGTCGGGCCCTGGGGGGGATACACTGAAGCTTTCTTT. The rearrangement joins TRBV4-1 to TRBJ1-1; D is possibly TRBD1 (5 bases). The CDR3 runs 19 residues. Deletions cut 1 base from V and 3 bases from J, with 24 bases between. Germline V gene lookup returns CDR1 MGHRA and CDR2 YSYEKL.

J is TRBJ1-2 and V is TRBV20-1; 10 bases are a match to TRBD1. Germline CDR1 and CDR2: DFQATT and SNEGSKA (reference sequence). J lost 3 bases, V lost 0 bases, and 10 bases had no gene match. This CDR3 is built from 17 residues. This CDR3 is CSARDWDRGARDYGYTF. CDR3 in DNA: TGCAGTGCTAGAGATTGGGACAGGGGCGCAAGGGACTATGGCTACACCTTC.

The chain has TRBV5-6 and TRBJ2-1; 8 positions agree with TRBD2. The CDR3 spans 15 residues. The ends lost 2 bases at V and 10 bases at J; junction bases unmatched: 11. Germline CDR1 reads SGHDT; CDR2 reads YYEEEE. The CDR3 loop reads CASSFGVAGFLEQFF. In nucleotides, the CDR3 is TGTGCCAGCAGCTTTGGAGTAGCGGGGTTCCTGGAGCAGTTCTTC.

CDR3 in amino acids: CASSELTSGNAYEQYF. Written as DNA, the CDR3 is TGTGCCAGCAGTGAATTAACTAGCGGGAATGCCTACGAGCAGTACTTC. The chain is built from TRBV25-1 and TRBJ2-7; 10 bases map to TRBD2. The CDR3 runs to 16 residues. CDR1 is MGHDK, CDR2 SYGVNS, per germline. The V gene end was trimmed by 1 base and the J gene end by 2 bases; junction bases not matched to a gene: 5.

This chain links TRBV27 with TRBJ1-2; D is unresolved. The CDR3 extends over 13 amino acids. Germline V gene data show CDR1 as MNHEY and CDR2 as SMNVEV (reference sequence). Trimming removed 0 bases at V and 2 bases at J, with 4 bases between. CDR3 protein: CASSLSQNYGYTF. CDR3 DNA: TGTGCCAGCAGTTTATCGCAAAACTATGGCTACACCTTC.

The V gene is TRBV5-4, the J gene TRBJ2-5; 11 nucleotides line up with TRBD2. The CDR3 runs 16 residues. Unmatched junction bases numbered 9, after V lost 3 bases and J lost 5 bases. Looked up from germline, CDR1 is SGHNT and CDR2 is YYREEE (reference sequence). CDR3 DNA sequence: TGTGCCAGCAGCTCGTGGGGACTAGCGGAGGAGGAGACCCAGTACTTC. It specifies CASSSWGLAEEETQYF.

The CDR3 DNA follows: TGCAGCGCCGATAGCGGGATGACTCAGTACTTC. This translates into CSADSGMTQYF. This chain uses TRBV29-1 with TRBJ2-5; 8 bases agree with TRBD2. The CDR3 is 11 residues long. CDR1 SQVTM and CDR2 ANQGSEA come from the germline V gene. V was pared by 7 bases and J by 11 bases, with 9 bases of the junction left unmatched. The variable domain in full, completed from reference TRBV29-1 and TRBJ2-5, reads SAVISQKPSRDICQRGTSLTIQCQVDSQVTMMFWYRQQPGQSLTLIATANQGSEATYESGFVIDKFPISRPNLTFSTLTVSNMSPEDSSIYLCSADSGMTQYFGPGTRLLVL.

This sequence joins TRBV27 and TRBJ2-1, with 11 bases matching TRBD2. The junction had 10 bases not matched to a gene; V was cut back by 7 bases and J by 8 bases. Germline lookup yields CDR1 MNHEY and CDR2 SMNVEV (reference sequence). The CDR3 extends over 15 amino acids. DNA for the CDR3: TGTGCCAGCACTGTTCAACTAGCGGGAGCTCATGAGCAGTTCTTC. Protein product: CASTVQLAGAHEQFF.

The V and J genes are TRBV28 and TRBJ2-7, with 7 nucleotides matching TRBD2. Germline values: CDR1 MDHEN, CDR2 SYDVKM. The CDR3 extends over 14 amino acids. V gave up 2 bases and J gave up 6 bases; unmatched junction bases: 7. In DNA, the CDR3 is TGTGCCAGCAGTTTAACCGGGACGGGGGGCGAGCAGTACTTC. It specifies CASSLTGTGGEQYF.

The chain carries TRBV10-3 and TRBJ2-7; TRBD1 is a possible D gene (5 bases). The CDR3 has 18 residues. The V gene lost 1 base and the J gene lost 0 bases, with 19 bases spanning the gap. The germline V gene encodes CDR1 ENHRY and CDR2 SYGVKD. DNA of the CDR3: TGTGCCATCAGTGAGTTAATGGGGCCGCGACCCGGCTCCTACGAGCAGTACTTC. Its translation: CAISELMGPRPGSYEQYF.

This chain connects TRBV2 to TRBJ2-1; 7 bases map to TRBD2. Germline CDR1 SNHLY, CDR2 FYNNEI. The CDR3 length is 14 residues. V dropped 4 bases and J dropped 4; count of bases not matched to a gene: 4. CDR3 amino acids: CASSASGEYNEQFF. CDR3 in DNA: TGTGCCAGCAGTGCCAGCGGGGAGTACAATGAGCAGTTCTTC.

This chain uses TRBV27 with TRBJ1-1, with D perhaps TRBD1 (5 bases). V was clipped by 1 base and J by 1 base, with 7 bases between them. This CDR3 is built from 14 residues. CDR1 and CDR2 from the germline V gene are MNHEY and SMNVEV (reference sequence). The CDR3 DNA reads as TGTGCCAGCAGTTTATTTGACAGGAACACTGAAGCTTTCTTT. Residues: CASSLFDRNTEAFF.

The CDR3 sequence is CASSYGQGINEQFF. The CDR3 DNA follows: TGTGCCAGCAGCTACGGACAGGGGATCAATGAGCAGTTCTTC. J is TRBJ2-1 and V is TRBV5-8; 9 bases are shared with TRBD1. V lost 3 bases, J lost 6 bases, and 4 bases stayed unmatched. The germline CDR1 and CDR2 sequences are SGHTS and YDEGEE. This CDR3 has 14 residues.

The V call is TRBV28, the J call TRBJ2-7; TRBD1 matches 7 bases. Trimming took 2 bases from V and 2 from J; bases not matched to a gene: 6. Looked up from germline, CDR1 is MDHEN and CDR2 is SYDVKM. The CDR3 length is 15 residues. CDR3 protein: CASSLSRTGPYEQYF. The CDR3 DNA reads as TGTGCCAGCAGTTTAAGTAGGACAGGCCCCTACGAGCAGTACTTC.

The chain has TRBV19 and TRBJ1-5; D not resolved. CDR1 is LNHDA, CDR2 SQIVND, per germline (reference sequence). The germline V and J ends were trimmed by 4 bases and 0 bases, with 10 bases remaining between them. The CDR3 contains 15 residues. CDR3 in amino acids: CASSTLHVSNQPQHF. The CDR3 coding sequence is TGTGCCAGTAGTACACTCCACGTTAGCAATCAGCCCCAGCATTTT.

This chain connects TRBV7-9 to TRBJ1-5; no clear D gene. The CDR3 spans 12 residues. The V end lost 4 bases, the J end lost 5 bases, and 6 bases lay between the germline ends. Germline V CDR1 and CDR2: SEHNR, FQNEAQ (reference sequence). The CDR3 here is CASSYQYQPQHF. The CDR3 DNA sequence: TGTGCCAGCAGCTATCAGTATCAGCCCCAGCATTTT.

The CDR3 DNA reads as TGTGCCAGCAGACCCCACGCCGGGGGGAAGGACAATCAGCCCCAGCATTTT. Translation: CASRPHAGGKDNQPQHF. The genes are TRBV3-1 and TRBJ1-5, with a tentative D call TRBD1 (5 bases). The CDR3 has 17 amino acids. The V end lost 6 bases, the J end lost 3 bases, and 21 bases lay between the germline ends. Per the germline V gene, CDR1 is LGHDT and CDR2 is YNNKEL (reference sequence).

The chain couples TRBV19 to TRBJ2-7; D is unclear. This CDR3 comprises 14 residues. The V gene lost 5 bases and the J gene lost 0 bases, with 11 bases spanning the gap. Germline V gene lookup returns CDR1 LNHDA and CDR2 SQIVND (reference sequence). As DNA, the CDR3 is TGTGCCAGTAGTCGGCTCCAGTACTCCTACGAGCAGTACTTC. This codes for CASSRLQYSYEQYF.

The chain uses TRBV6-5 and TRBJ2-2; the match to TRBD2 covers 7 bases. This CDR3 contains 16 residues. The V gene's germline CDR1 is MNHEY and CDR2 SVGAGI. V gave up 0 bases and J gave up 4 bases; unmatched junction bases: 5. The CDR3 DNA reads TGTGCCAGCAGTTACTCAGGCGGGAGCGCCACCGGGGAGCTGTTTTTT. As protein: CASSYSGGSATGELFF.

J is TRBJ1-4 and V is TRBV7-9, with D perhaps matching TRBD1 (5 bases). V gave up 5 bases and J gave up 8 bases, with 9 bases separating them. Per the germline V gene, CDR1 is SEHNR and CDR2 is FQNEAQ (reference sequence). The CDR3 is 12 amino acids. CDR3 sequence: CASSDSGEKLFF. CDR3 sequence (DNA): TGTGCCAGCAGCGACAGTGGGGAAAAACTGTTTTTT.

This clonotype was recorded a few times. The chain combines TRBV4-3 with TRBJ2-7, with 9 bases lining up with TRBD1. The CDR3 covers 14 residues. The V and J ends lost 5 bases and 2 bases, in that order; junction bases with no gene match: 4. Germline lookup yields CDR1 LGHNA and CDR2 YSLEER. CDR3 DNA: TGCGCCAGCAGCGAGGGGGACAGGGCCTACGAGCAGTACTTC. Translation: CASSEGDRAYEQYF.

The chain combines TRBV12-3 or TRBV12-4 with TRBJ2-7, with 10 bases identical to TRBD2. The CDR3 has 15 amino acids. V was pared by 0 bases and J by 3 bases, with 2 bases of the junction left unmatched. The DNA of the CDR3 is TGTGCCAGCAGTTTAGCGGCTAGCGGGGGCTACGAGCAGTACTTC. Translated: CASSLAASGGYEQYF.

For the CDR3, the DNA is TGTGCCAGCAGCCCCAACTCTAGCGGAAATGAGCAGTTCTTC. This encodes CASSPNSSGNEQFF. The chain employs TRBV6-2 or TRBV6-3 and TRBJ2-1, with 7 nucleotides matching TRBD2. Germline V gene sequence: CDR1 MNHEY, CDR2 SVGEGT. The CDR3 consists of 14 residues. With V trimmed by 6 bases and J by 7 bases, 9 bases remained unmatched.

In DNA form, the CDR3 reads TGTGCCAGCAGTTCCCCCTGGGGGGGTACGGCCTACGAGCAGTACTTC. Residues: CASSSPWGGTAYEQYF. This chain connects TRBV27 to TRBJ2-7; 7 nucleotides line up with TRBD2. CDR3 length: 16 residues. The V segment lost 4 bases and the J segment 2 bases; nucleotides outside the gene matches: 11. Germline assignment: CDR1 MNHEY and CDR2 SMNVEV (reference sequence).

This clonotype was counted once. This chain links TRBV6-5 with TRBJ2-1; 14 nucleotides match TRBD2. Germline V lookup: CDR1 MNHEY, CDR2 SVGAGI. Losses at the gene ends were 2 bases for V and 5 bases for J; bases not matched to a gene: 5. The CDR3 runs to 17 residues. CDR3 sequence reads: CASSYSVGLAGDNEQFF. The CDR3 DNA sequence: TGTGCCAGCAGTTACAGTGTGGGACTAGCGGGAGACAATGAGCAGTTCTTC.